A selection of T cell receptor beta chains follows, all from one sample in a study of cytomegalovirus exposure and HLA in healthy donors. TCRdb keeps only in-frame clones here, not all; method: immunoSEQ multiplex PCR. The sample yields about 130,000 clones, roughly nine tenths seen once. Sequenced material: PBMCs. The receptor source for this set is a young woman in good health and CMV-seronegative. Each CDR3 is given with its conserved first and last residue. D genes are given only for firm matches. Expanded clones are given a class, and other clones once, few, many or no size at all.

j_call | clone_size | v_call | d_call | cdr3_length | cdr3_nt | cdr3_aa
TRBJ2-1 | NA | TRBV29-1 | TRBD1 | 13 | TGCAGCGCACCGACAGGGGGCCGGAATGAGCAGTTCTTC | CSAPTGGRNEQFF
TRBJ2-1 | once | TRBV4-3 | TRBD2 | 17 | TGCGCCAGCAGCCAAGACTTTGTGGGACTAGCGGGAGACGAGCAGTTCTTC | CASSQDFVGLAGDEQFF
TRBJ1-1 | NA | TRBV5-1 | NA | 18 | TGCGCCAGCAGCTTGGTGTGGAGAGGTGGAGTCGGGAACACTGAAGCTTTCTTT | CASSLVWRGGVGNTEAFF
TRBJ2-1 | NA | TRBV2 | TRBD2 | 16 | TGTGCCAGCGATGGACTAGCGGGGACAACCTACAATGAGCAGTTCTTC | CASDGLAGTTYNEQFF
TRBJ1-2 | once | TRBV5-6 | NA | 13 | TGTGCCAGCAGCATAACAGGGTTGGATGGCTACACCTTC | CASSITGLDGYTF
TRBJ1-4 | NA | TRBV6-5 | TRBD1 | 15 | TGTGCCAGCAGTCCACAGGGGGCAACTAATGAAAAACTGTTTTTT | CASSPQGATNEKLFF
TRBJ1-2 | once | TRBV29-1 | NA | 11 | TGCAGCGTTGAGAACCTACATGGCTACACCTTC | CSVENLHGYTF
TRBJ1-3 | NA | TRBV7-9 | NA | 16 | TGTGCCAGCAGCTTAGGGGCCCCAATCTCTGGAAACACCATATATTTT | CASSLGAPISGNTIYF
TRBJ1-1 | NA | TRBV6-5 | TRBD1 | 15 | TGTGCCAGCGGGATCAGTACAGGGGTAGCTACTGAAGCTTTCTTT | CASGISTGVATEAFF
TRBJ2-5 | NA | TRBV7-9 | NA | 14 | TGTGCCAGCAGCTCGCCGACAGGAGGAGAGACCCAGTACTTC | CASSSPTGGETQYF
TRBJ1-3 | NA | TRBV7-9 | TRBD1 | 13 | TGTGCCAGCAGCCCGGGGACAGGGAACACCATATATTTT | CASSPGTGNTIYF
TRBJ2-2 | NA | TRBV5-4 | NA | 16 | TGTGCCAGCAGGCCGGGATTACCTTCCCAGACCGGGGAGCTGTTTTTT | CASRPGLPSQTGELFF
TRBJ2-3 | NA | TRBV5-1 | NA | 15 | TGCGCCAGCAGCTTATTAGCGTCCCACACAGATACGCAGTATTTT | CASSLLASHTDTQYF
TRBJ1-4 | NA | TRBV7-9 | NA | 13 | TGTGCCAGCAGGAACGACTGGAATGAAAAACTGTTTTTT | CASRNDWNEKLFF
TRBJ2-1 | NA | TRBV2 | TRBD2 | 15 | TGTGCCAGCAGCGATGGGACTAGCGGATACAATGAGCAGTTCTTC | CASSDGTSGYNEQFF
TRBJ1-1 | NA | TRBV10-1 | NA | 15 | TGCGCCAGCAGTGAGCAGTTAAGCGGAAACACTGAAGCTTTCTTT | CASSEQLSGNTEAFF
TRBJ2-5 | once | TRBV29-1 | NA | 11 | TGCAGCAGTACCGAGCGGGAGACCCAGTACTTC | CSSTERETQYF
TRBJ1-3 | NA | TRBV10-3 | NA | 16 | TGTGCCACCCATGCCGGCGGCGTACACTCTGGAAACACCATATATTTT | CATHAGGVHSGNTIYF
TRBJ1-2 | NA | TRBV21-1 | NA | 15 | TGTGCCAGCAGCTCACAACAGGGGTTATTGGGCGGCTACACCTTC | CASSSQQGLLGGYTF
TRBJ2-2 | NA | TRBV7-9 | NA | 13 | TGTGCCAGCAGACGACAGAACACCGGGGAGCTGTTTTTT | CASRRQNTGELFF
TRBJ2-1 | NA | TRBV11-2 | NA | 16 | TGTGCCAGCAGCCTACGTCGGGCGGGTATCGAGAATGAGCAGTTCTTC | CASSLRRAGIENEQFF
TRBJ1-4 | NA | TRBV7-8 | TRBD1 | 16 | TGTGCCAGCAGTTGGGAGGGAGGACAGGGAGATGAAAAACTGTTTTTT | CASSWEGGQGDEKLFF